This TCR beta chain was obtained from a study of blood T cell repertoires in COVID-19. This clone came up once. Profiled with immunoSEQ multiplex PCR; TCRdb holds only in-frame clones, not every one. This repertoire shows over 120,000 clones, around 87% found once; its top ten account for approximately 11%. The ends lost 3 bases at V and 7 bases at J; junction bases unmatched: 2. There are 15 residues in the CDR3. Germline assignment: CDR1 SGHTA and CDR2 FQGTGA. V usage is TRBV7-3 and J usage is TRBJ2-1, with 14 bases fitting TRBD2. The receptor was isolated from a man aged 60 to 75 who had recovered from COVID-19. Material for sequencing was PBMCs or T cells enriched from blood (not recorded which). The CDR3 spells CASSLGTSGRNEQFF. The CDR3 region has the DNA TGTGCCAGCAGCTTGGGGACTAGCGGGAGAAATGAGCAGTTCTTC.